Given below is one T cell receptor (beta chain) in context. The source of the sample is a study of T cell changes during pregnancy in multiple sclerosis. Produced via immunoSEQ multiplex PCR; TCRdb's table is partial and in-frame only. The table includes more than 60,000 clones, 91% detected once. This TCR was recovered from a female donor with multiple sclerosis, enrolled in a pregnancy study. The specimen comprised peripheral blood, sampled before pregnancy.

CDR3 nucleotides: TGTGCCAGCAGCTTAACGCCGGCAGATACGCAGTATTTT. Translating gives CASSLTPADTQYF. J is TRBJ2-3 and V is TRBV7-3; D uncertain. There are 13 residues in the CDR3. Germline V gene sequence: CDR1 SGHTA, CDR2 FQGTGA. V was cut by 0 bases and J by 4 bases, with 5 bases left in between.